This entry lists 4 T cell receptor beta chains sequenced from one sample in a study of CD8 T cells in Susac syndrome. An input of about 0.5 to 1 ug of RNA was subjected to reverse transcription using random hexamers. TCRdb ran MiXCR on the immunoSEQ multiplex PCR reads and lists one entry per CDR3 protein. This table has 110,000 or so distinct CDR3 sequences, just under 95% appearing once. Sequencing input: CD8+ T cells from PBMCs. Source of these receptors: a human donor in good health.

This clonotype showed up just once. J is TRBJ1-2 and V is TRBV3-1; 9 bases agree with TRBD1. Germline V CDR1 and CDR2: LGHDT, YNNKEL (reference sequence). V lost 5 bases, J lost 3 bases, and 10 bases stayed unmatched. The CDR3 has 16 residues. Written as DNA, the CDR3 is TGTGCCAGCAGCTTACGACAGGGGGATCACCACTATGGCTACACCTTC. Translating gives CASSLRQGDHHYGYTF.

The chain employs TRBV20-1 and TRBJ2-7; a weak D match, TRBD2 (5 bases). The germline V and J ends were trimmed by 6 bases and 6 bases, with 18 bases remaining between them. CDR3 length: 13 residues. The V gene's germline CDR1 is DFQATT and CDR2 SNEGSKA (reference sequence). CDR3 bases: TGCAGTGCGGGATCGGCCGGGGTTGGCGAGCAGTACTTC. Translating it yields CSAGSAGVGEQYF.

The rearrangement links TRBV29-1 to TRBJ2-1; the D is unclear. V was cut by 6 bases and J by 5 bases, with 14 bases left in between. Germline V gene sequence: CDR1 SQVTM, CDR2 ANQGSEA. This CDR3 contains 13 residues. CDR3 coding DNA: TGCAGCGTCGATCGGTTCGGAGACAATGAGCAGTTCTTC. Its protein is CSVDRFGDNEQFF.

This clonotype appeared once. This chain uses TRBV9 with TRBJ2-3; 9 bases line up with TRBD1. V lost 0 bases and J lost 6; bases outside the gene matches: 5. Germline V gives CDR1 SGDLS, CDR2 YYNGEE. The CDR3 totals 15 residues. The CDR3 DNA is TGTGCCAGCAGCGTAGCCGGGACAGGGTCGGATACGCAGTATTTT. Protein sequence: CASSVAGTGSDTQYF.